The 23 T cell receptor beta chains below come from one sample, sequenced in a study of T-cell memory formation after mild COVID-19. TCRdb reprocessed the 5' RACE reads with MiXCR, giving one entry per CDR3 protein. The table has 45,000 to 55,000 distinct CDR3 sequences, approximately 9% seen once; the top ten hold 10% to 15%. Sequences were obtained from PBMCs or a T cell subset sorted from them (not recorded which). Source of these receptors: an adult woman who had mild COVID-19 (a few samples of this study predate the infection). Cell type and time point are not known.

The CDR3 here is CASSFGGSYEQYF. For the CDR3, the DNA is TGTGCCAGCAGCTTTGGGGGGTCCTACGAGCAGTACTTC. This chain uses TRBV7-2 with TRBJ2-7, with D tentatively TRBD2 (6 bases). Germline-derived CDR1 and CDR2 are SGHTA and FQGNSA. Trimming took 3 bases from V and 1 from J, leaving 7 bases between them. The CDR3 has 13 residues.

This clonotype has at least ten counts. The CDR3 DNA sequence: TGTGCCACCACTCGGACAAGACTCACCGGGGAGCTGTTTTTT. This gives the protein CATTRTRLTGELFF. This chain links TRBV21-1 with TRBJ2-2; the DNA was not compared with TRBD1, the D call given in the table. TRBV21-1 is annotated as a pseudogene. This CDR3 region has 14 residues.

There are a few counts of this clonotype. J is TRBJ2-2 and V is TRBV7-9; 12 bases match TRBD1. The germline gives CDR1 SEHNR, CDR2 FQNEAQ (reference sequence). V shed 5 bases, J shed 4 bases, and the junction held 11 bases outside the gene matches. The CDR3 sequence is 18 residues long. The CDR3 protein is CASSSPVGTGGSTGELFF. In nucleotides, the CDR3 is TGTGCCAGCAGCAGCCCGGTGGGGACAGGGGGCTCCACCGGGGAGCTGTTTTTT. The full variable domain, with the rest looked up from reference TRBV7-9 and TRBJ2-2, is DTGVSQNPRHKITKRGQNVTFRCDPISEHNRLYWYRQTLGQGPEFLTYFQNEAQLEKSRLLSDRFSAERPKGSFSTLEIQRTEQGDSAMYLCASSSPVGTGGSTGELFFGEGSRLTVL.

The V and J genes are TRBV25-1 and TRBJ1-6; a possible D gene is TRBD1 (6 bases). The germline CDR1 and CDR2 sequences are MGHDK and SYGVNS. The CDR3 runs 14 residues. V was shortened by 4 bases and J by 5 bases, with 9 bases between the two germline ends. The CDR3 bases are TGTGCCAGCAGTGGGGCAGGGGATAATTCACCCCTCCACTTT. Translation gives CASSGAGDNSPLHF.

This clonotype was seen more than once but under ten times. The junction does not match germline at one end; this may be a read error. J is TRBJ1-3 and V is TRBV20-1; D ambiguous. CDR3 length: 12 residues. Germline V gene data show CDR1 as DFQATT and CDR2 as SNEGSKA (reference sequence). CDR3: CSAAGSGNTTYF. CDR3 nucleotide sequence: TGCAGTGCAGCCGGATCTGGAAACACCACATATTTT.

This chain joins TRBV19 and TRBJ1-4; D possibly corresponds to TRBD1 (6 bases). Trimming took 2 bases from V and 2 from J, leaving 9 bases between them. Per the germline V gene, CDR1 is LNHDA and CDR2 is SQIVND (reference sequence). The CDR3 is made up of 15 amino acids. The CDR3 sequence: CASSIQGYTNEKLFF. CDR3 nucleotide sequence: TGTGCCAGTAGTATACAGGGGTACACTAATGAAAAACTGTTTTTT.

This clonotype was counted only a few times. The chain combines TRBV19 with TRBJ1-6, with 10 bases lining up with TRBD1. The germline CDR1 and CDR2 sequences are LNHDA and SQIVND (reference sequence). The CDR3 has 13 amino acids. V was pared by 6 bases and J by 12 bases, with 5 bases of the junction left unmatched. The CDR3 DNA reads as TGTGCCAGTAGAAGGACAGGGGGGATACCCCTCCACTTT. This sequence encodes CASRRTGGIPLHF. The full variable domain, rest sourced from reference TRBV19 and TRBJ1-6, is DGGITQSPKYLFRKEGQNVTLSCEQNLNHDAMYWYRQDPGQGLRLIYYSQIVNDFQKGDIAEGYSVSREKKESFPLTVTSAQKNPTAFYLCASRRTGGIPLHFGNGTRLTVT.

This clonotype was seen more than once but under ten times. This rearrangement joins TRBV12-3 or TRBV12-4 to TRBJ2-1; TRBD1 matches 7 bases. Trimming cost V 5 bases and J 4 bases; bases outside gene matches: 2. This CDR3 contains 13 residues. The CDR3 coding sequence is TGTGCCAGCAGTCCGACAGGGTACAATGAGCAGTTCTTC. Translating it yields CASSPTGYNEQFF.

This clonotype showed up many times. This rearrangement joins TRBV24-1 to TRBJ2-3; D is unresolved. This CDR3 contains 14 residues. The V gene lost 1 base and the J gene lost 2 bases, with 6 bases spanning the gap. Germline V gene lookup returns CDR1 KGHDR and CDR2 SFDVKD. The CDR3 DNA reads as TGTGCCACCAGTGATTTAGGGCCCACAGATACGCAGTATTTT. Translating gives CATSDLGPTDTQYF.

Here the CDR3 reads CATRDRSTDTQYF. CDR3 bases: TGTGCCACCAGGGACAGGAGCACAGATACGCAGTATTTT. This chain links TRBV24-1 with TRBJ2-3; 7 bases agree with TRBD1. Losses at the gene ends were 7 bases for V and 0 bases for J; bases not matched to a gene: 0. Germline values: CDR1 KGHDR, CDR2 SFDVKD. CDR3 length equals 13 residues.

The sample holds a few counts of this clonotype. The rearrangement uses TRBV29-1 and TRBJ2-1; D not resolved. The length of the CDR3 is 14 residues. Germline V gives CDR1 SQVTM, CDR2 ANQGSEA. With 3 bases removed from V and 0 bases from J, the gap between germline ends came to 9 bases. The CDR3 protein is CSVDSAASYNEQFF. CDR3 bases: TGCAGCGTTGACTCGGCTGCCTCCTACAATGAGCAGTTCTTC.

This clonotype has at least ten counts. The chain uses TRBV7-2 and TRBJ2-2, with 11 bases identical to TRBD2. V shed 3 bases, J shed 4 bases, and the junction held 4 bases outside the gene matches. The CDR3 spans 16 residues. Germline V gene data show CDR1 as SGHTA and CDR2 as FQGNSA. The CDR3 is CASSFSGGAITGELFF. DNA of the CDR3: TGTGCCAGCAGCTTTAGCGGGGGGGCTATCACCGGGGAGCTGTTTTTT.

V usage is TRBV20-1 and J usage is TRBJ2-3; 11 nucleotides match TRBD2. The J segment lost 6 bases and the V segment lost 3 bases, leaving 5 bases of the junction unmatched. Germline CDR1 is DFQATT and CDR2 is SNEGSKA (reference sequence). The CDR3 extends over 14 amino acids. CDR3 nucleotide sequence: TGCAGTGCTAGCCGACTAGCGGGAACGGATACGCAGTATTTT. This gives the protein CSASRLAGTDTQYF.

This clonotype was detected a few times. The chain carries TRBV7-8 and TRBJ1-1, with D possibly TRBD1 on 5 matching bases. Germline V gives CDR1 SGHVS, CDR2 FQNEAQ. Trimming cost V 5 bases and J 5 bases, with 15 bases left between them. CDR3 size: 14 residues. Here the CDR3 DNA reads TGTGCCAGCAGCGGAGGACCACGGGGGACTGAAGCTTTCTTT. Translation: CASSGGPRGTEAFF.

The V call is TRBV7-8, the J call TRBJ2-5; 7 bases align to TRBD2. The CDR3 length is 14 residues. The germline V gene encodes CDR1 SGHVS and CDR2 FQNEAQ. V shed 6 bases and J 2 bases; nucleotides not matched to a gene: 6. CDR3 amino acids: CASRHAGDQETQYF. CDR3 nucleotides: TGTGCCAGCAGACACGCGGGGGATCAAGAGACCCAGTACTTC. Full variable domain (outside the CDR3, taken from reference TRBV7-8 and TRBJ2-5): GAGVSQSPRYKVAKRGQDVALRCDPISGHVSLFWYQQALGQGPEFLTYFQNEAQLDKSGLPSDRFFAERPEGSVSTLKIQRTQQEDSAVYLCASRHAGDQETQYFGPGTRLLVL.

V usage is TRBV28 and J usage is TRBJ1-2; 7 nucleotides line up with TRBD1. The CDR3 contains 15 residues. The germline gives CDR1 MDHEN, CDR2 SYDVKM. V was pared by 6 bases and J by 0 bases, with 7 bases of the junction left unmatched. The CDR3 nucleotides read TGTGCCAGCAGGACGGGACAGACCTCTAACTATGGCTACACCTTC. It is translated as CASRTGQTSNYGYTF.

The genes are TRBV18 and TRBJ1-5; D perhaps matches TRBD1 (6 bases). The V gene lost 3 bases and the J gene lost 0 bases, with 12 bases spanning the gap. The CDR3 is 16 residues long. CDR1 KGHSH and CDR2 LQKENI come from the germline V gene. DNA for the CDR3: TGTGCCAGCTCACCTCCAGGGGCAGGTAGCAATCAGCCCCAGCATTTT. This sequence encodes CASSPPGAGSNQPQHF.

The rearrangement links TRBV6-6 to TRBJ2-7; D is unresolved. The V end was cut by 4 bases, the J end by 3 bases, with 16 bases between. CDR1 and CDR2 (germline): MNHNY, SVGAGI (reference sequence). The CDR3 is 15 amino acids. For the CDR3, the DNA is TGTGCCAGCAGTTTCCCCTTGAAAGACAACTACGAGCAGTACTTC. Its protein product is CASSFPLKDNYEQYF.

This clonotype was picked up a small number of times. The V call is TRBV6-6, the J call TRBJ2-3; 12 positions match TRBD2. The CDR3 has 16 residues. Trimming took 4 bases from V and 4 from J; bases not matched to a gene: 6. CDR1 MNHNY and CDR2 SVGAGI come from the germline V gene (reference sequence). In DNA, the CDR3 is TGTGCCAGCAGTTCAAAGACTAGCGGGGGACCAGATACGCAGTATTTT. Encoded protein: CASSSKTSGGPDTQYF.

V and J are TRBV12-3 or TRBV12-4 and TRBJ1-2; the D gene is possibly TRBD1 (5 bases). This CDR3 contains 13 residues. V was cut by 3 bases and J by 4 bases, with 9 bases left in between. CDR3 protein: CASSLSGGYGYTF. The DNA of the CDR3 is TGTGCCAGCAGTTTGTCCGGGGGCTATGGCTACACCTTC.

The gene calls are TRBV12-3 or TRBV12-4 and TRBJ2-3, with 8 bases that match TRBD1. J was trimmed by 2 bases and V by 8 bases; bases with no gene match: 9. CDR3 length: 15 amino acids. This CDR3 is CASERQGSNTDTQYF. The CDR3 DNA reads TGTGCCAGCGAGAGACAGGGGTCAAACACAGATACGCAGTATTTT.

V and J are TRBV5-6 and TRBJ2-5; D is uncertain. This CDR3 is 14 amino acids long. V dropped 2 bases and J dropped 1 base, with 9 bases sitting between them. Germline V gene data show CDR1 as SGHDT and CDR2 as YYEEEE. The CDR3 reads CASSFRAFQETQYF. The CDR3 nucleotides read TGTGCCAGCAGCTTTAGAGCCTTCCAAGAGACCCAGTACTTC. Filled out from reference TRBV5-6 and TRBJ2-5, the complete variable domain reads DAGVTQSPTHLIKTRGQQVTLRCSPKSGHDTVSWYQQALGQGPQFIFQYYEEEERQRGNFPDRFSGHQFPNYSSELNVNALLLGDSALYLCASSFRAFQETQYFGPGTRLLVL.

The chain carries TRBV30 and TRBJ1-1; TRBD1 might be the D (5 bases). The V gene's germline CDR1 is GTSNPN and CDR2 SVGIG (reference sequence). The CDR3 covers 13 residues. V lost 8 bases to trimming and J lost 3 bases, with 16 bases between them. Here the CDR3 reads CAGPGTKDTEAFF. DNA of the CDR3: TGTGCCGGACCAGGGACGAAGGACACTGAAGCTTTCTTT.